This TCR beta chain is from a study of monozygotic twins with cystic fibrosis. Data came from immunoSEQ multiplex PCR; TCRdb stores just in-frame clones and leaves some out. The table includes around 30,000 clones, roughly 96% detected once. The sample taken for sequencing was blood. The source of this sequence is a girl aged 2 to 9 with cystic fibrosis.

CDR3 nucleotides: TGTGCCAGCAGTGGGAGGGTAAACACTGAAGCTTTCTTT. This translates into CASSGRVNTEAFF. V is TRBV2 and J is TRBJ1-1; the D is unclear. The germline V gene has CDR1 SNHLY and CDR2 FYNNEI. With 4 bases removed from V and 2 bases from J, the gap between germline ends came to 8 bases. The CDR3 has 13 residues.